The 30 T cell receptor beta chains below were found in one sample sequenced in a study of blood T cell repertoires in COVID-19. Only in-frame clones appear in the TCRdb table, and some are missing; sequencing was by immunoSEQ multiplex PCR. The data hold 300,000 to 500,000 clones, with around nine tenths observed a single time. The sample taken for sequencing was PBMCs or T cells enriched from blood (not recorded which). The receptors were gathered from a woman aged 25 to 45 with acute COVID-19.

This sequence joins TRBV5-1 and TRBJ1-5; the match to TRBD1 covers 7 bases. The CDR3 contains 14 residues. Looked up from germline, CDR1 is SGHRS and CDR2 is YFSETQ. V was pared by 4 bases and J by 2 bases, with 3 bases of the junction left unmatched. CDR3 residues: CASSDGTGNQPQHF. The CDR3, as DNA: TGCGCCAGCAGCGACGGGACAGGCAATCAGCCCCAGCATTTT.

The chain links TRBV29-1 to TRBJ1-2; a weak D match, TRBD1 (5 bases). This CDR3 has 13 residues. Trimming took off 3 bases at V and 1 base at J, with 9 bases between the two ends. CDR1 SQVTM and CDR2 ANQGSEA come from the germline V gene. In nucleotides, the CDR3 is TGCAGCGTTGAGGAGACAGATAACTATGGCTACACCTTC. Its translation: CSVEETDNYGYTF.

The rearrangement joins TRBV18 to TRBJ2-5, with D perhaps matching TRBD1 (5 bases). There are 13 residues in the CDR3. V lost 1 base, J lost 2 bases, and 5 bases lay in between. The germline V gene encodes CDR1 KGHSH and CDR2 LQKENI. The CDR3 spells CASSPRTQETQYF. In DNA, the CDR3 is TGTGCCAGCTCACCACGGACACAAGAGACCCAGTACTTC.

The rearrangement joins TRBV6-5 to TRBJ1-5; D unresolved. Deletions cut 8 bases from V and 7 bases from J, with 15 bases between. The germline CDR1 and CDR2 sequences are MNHEY and SVGAGI. The CDR3 extends over 13 amino acids. The CDR3 spells CASRPGVGQPQHF. DNA for the CDR3: TGTGCCAGCCGGCCAGGTGTGGGCCAGCCCCAGCATTTT.

This chain joins TRBV3-1 (or the pseudogene TRBV3-2) and TRBJ2-5; 10 bases are shared with TRBD2. Trimming took 2 bases from V and 5 from J; bases not matched to a gene: 8. CDR1 is LGHDT, CDR2 YNNKEL, per germline (reference sequence). There are 16 residues in the CDR3. The CDR3 sequence: CASSQPSGGAQETQYF. CDR3 nucleotide sequence: TGTGCCAGCAGCCAACCAAGCGGGGGGGCCCAGGAGACCCAGTACTTC.

The rearrangement uses TRBV11-3 and TRBJ2-3, with a weak D call TRBD2 (7 bases). V lost 5 bases to trimming and J lost 4 bases, with 19 bases between them. Per germline, CDR1 SGHNT and CDR2 YENEEA. The CDR3 spans 16 residues. The CDR3 DNA is TGTGCCAGCAGCCTCCGCCCAGGGGAGGGTTCAGATACGCAGTATTTT. Its translation is CASSLRPGEGSDTQYF.

The chain uses TRBV5-1 and TRBJ1-5, with TRBD1 matching over 7 bases. The V gene's germline CDR1 is SGHRS and CDR2 YFSETQ. The CDR3 contains 14 residues. Trimming took 3 bases from V and 0 from J; bases not matched to a gene: 0. In DNA, the CDR3 is TGCGCCAGCAGCTCAGGGGGTAGCAATCAGCCCCAGCATTTT. This codes for CASSSGGSNQPQHF.

The V and J genes are TRBV5-1 and TRBJ2-7; 9 nucleotides agree with TRBD1. Germline trimming cut 5 bases from V and 2 bases from J; bases unmatched to any gene: 11. CDR1 is SGHRS, CDR2 YFSETQ, per germline. The CDR3 has 16 residues. The CDR3 loop reads CASRPNSGTGTYEQYF. The CDR3 DNA follows: TGCGCCAGCAGACCCAATTCCGGGACAGGGACCTACGAGCAGTACTTC. Together with reference TRBV5-1 and TRBJ2-7, the CDR3 gives the full variable domain: KAGVTQTPRYLIKTRGQQVTLSCSPISGHRSVSWYQQTPGQGLQFLFEYFSETQRNKGNFPGRFSGRQFSNSRSEMNVSTLELGDSALYLCASRPNSGTGTYEQYFGPGTRLTVT.

This clone was recorded a few times. This sequence joins TRBV5-4 and TRBJ2-1, with TRBD2 matching 9 bases. The CDR3 contains 15 residues. The ends lost 4 bases at V and 10 bases at J; junction bases unmatched: 12. Germline-derived CDR1 and CDR2 are SGHNT and YYREEE (reference sequence). The CDR3 loop reads CASSVPGLAHGEQFF. CDR3 in DNA: TGTGCCAGCAGCGTCCCAGGACTAGCGCATGGGGAGCAGTTCTTC.

The gene calls are TRBV30 and TRBJ2-2; maybe TRBD2 (5 bases). Looked up from germline, CDR1 is GTSNPN and CDR2 is SVGIG (reference sequence). The CDR3 extends over 13 amino acids. Deletions cut 5 bases from V and 6 bases from J, with 13 bases between. CDR3 DNA: TGTGCCTGGGGCCCCGGAGGCGCCGGGGAGCTGTTTTTT. Its translation: CAWGPGGAGELFF.

The chain is built from TRBV27 and TRBJ2-7; D gene uncertain. V was cut by 4 bases and J by 0 bases, with 4 bases left in between. Germline CDR1 reads MNHEY; CDR2 reads SMNVEV (reference sequence). The CDR3 runs to 12 residues. CDR3 nucleotide sequence: TGTGCCAGCAGTTCCCACTCCTACGAGCAGTACTTC. Translation: CASSSHSYEQYF.

The CDR3 region is CASSSTTRGGRYGYTF. The DNA for the CDR3 is TGTGCCAGCAGCTCTACAACTAGAGGAGGGCGATATGGCTACACCTTC. This chain joins TRBV9 and TRBJ1-2; D ambiguous. The CDR3 extends over 16 amino acids. Trimming pared 4 bases from V and 5 bases from J, leaving 21 bases between. From germline, CDR1 is SGDLS and CDR2 YYNGEE.

This clone appeared once. The V and J genes are TRBV11-2 and TRBJ1-6; D may be TRBD1 (5 bases). There are 14 residues in the CDR3. V lost 5 bases and J lost 5, with 10 bases in between. Germline assignment: CDR1 SGHAT and CDR2 FQNNGV. DNA for the CDR3: TGTGCCAGCAGCCAAAGGGGTGATAATTCACCCCTCCACTTT. It codes for CASSQRGDNSPLHF.

The chain joins TRBV10-3 to TRBJ1-1; maybe TRBD1 (6 bases). This CDR3 is 14 amino acids long. V was clipped by 3 bases and J by 10 bases, with 18 bases between them. Germline CDR1 and CDR2: ENHRY and SYGVKD. CDR3 nucleotides: TGTGCCATCAGTGAACCAGACAGGACAAAAGTAGCTTTCTTT. Residues: CAISEPDRTKVAFF.

This clone was seen just once. J is TRBJ2-5 and V is TRBV5-1; 7 positions match TRBD1. Germline CDR1 SGHRS, CDR2 YFSETQ. V gave up 4 bases and J gave up 5 bases; unmatched junction bases: 8. CDR3 length: 14 amino acids. CDR3 coding DNA: TGCGCCAGCAGCATGTGGGGCAGGGGGGAGACCCAGTACTTC. It is translated as CASSMWGRGETQYF.

For the CDR3, the DNA is TGCGCCAGCAGTGAGTCGAACGGTAATCAGCCCCAGCATTTT. This codes for CASSESNGNQPQHF. The rearrangement links TRBV10-1 to TRBJ1-5; unclear D gene. The length of the CDR3 is 14 residues. Trimming stripped 0 bases from V and 4 bases from J, with 7 bases between. CDR1 is WNHNN, CDR2 SYGVQD, per germline (reference sequence).

This chain connects TRBV5-8 to TRBJ2-2, with TRBD1 identical over 7 bases. V shed 4 bases, J shed 5 bases, and the junction held 11 bases outside the gene matches. The CDR3 loop spans 16 amino acids. Germline V gene data show CDR1 as SGHTS and CDR2 as YDEGEE. CDR3 sequence reads: CASSIPLTGITGELFF. In nucleotides, the CDR3 is TGTGCCAGCAGCATACCCTTGACAGGGATAACCGGGGAGCTGTTTTTT.

This clone was seen a single time. The rearrangement joins TRBV11-2 to TRBJ2-2; 11 bases are shared with TRBD2. The CDR3 has 16 amino acids. Germline lookup yields CDR1 SGHAT and CDR2 FQNNGV. With 1 base clipped from V and 5 bases from J, the junction kept 3 bases outside the gene matches. CDR3 in amino acids: CASSLVAGGPTGELFF. CDR3 sequence (DNA): TGTGCCAGCAGCTTAGTAGCGGGGGGGCCGACCGGGGAGCTGTTTTTT.

This chain connects TRBV5-6 to TRBJ2-7; D possibly corresponds to TRBD2 (6 bases). CDR1 and CDR2 from the germline V gene are SGHDT and YYEEEE. Between the trimmed V and J ends, which lost 2 bases and 6 bases, there was a span of 12 bases. CDR3 size: 13 residues. The chain's CDR3 is CASSFGWRGEQYF. CDR3 in DNA: TGTGCCAGCAGCTTTGGTTGGCGGGGCGAGCAGTACTTC.

The V call is TRBV11-3, the J call TRBJ2-1; D perhaps matches TRBD2 (6 bases). The V and J ends lost 0 bases and 3 bases respectively, with 12 bases between them. CDR3 length equals 16 residues. CDR1 and CDR2 (germline): SGHNT, YENEEA. The CDR3, as DNA: TGTGCCAGCAGCTTAGAGGGGACTGGCGTCTACAATGAGCAGTTCTTC. As protein: CASSLEGTGVYNEQFF.

The chain uses TRBV7-9 and TRBJ2-3, with D perhaps TRBD2 (5 bases). V lost 5 bases and J lost 11, with 26 bases in between. This CDR3 has 16 residues. Germline assignment: CDR1 SEHNR and CDR2 FQNEAQ (reference sequence). For the CDR3, the DNA is TGTGCCAGCAGCCCCCTTTCCCCGAACTCCCCCAGCGGGCAGTATTTT. It is translated as CASSPLSPNSPSGQYF.

The rearrangement links TRBV6-1 to TRBJ1-1, with 8 positions matching TRBD1. Trimming took 3 bases from V and 8 from J; bases not matched to a gene: 5. Germline CDR1 is MNHNS and CDR2 is SASEGT. The CDR3 covers 13 residues. The CDR3 DNA reads TGTGCCAGCAGTGACCGCAACAGGGGGGAAGCTTTCTTT. Translated, it gives CASSDRNRGEAFF.

The chain couples TRBV19 to TRBJ2-7; 7 bases map to TRBD1. This CDR3 has 14 amino acids. Germline loops: CDR1 LNHDA, CDR2 SQIVND (reference sequence). V shed 8 bases, J shed 3 bases, and the junction held 10 bases outside the gene matches. CDR3 protein: CASGKAGGNYEQYF. The CDR3 coding sequence is TGTGCCAGTGGTAAGGCAGGGGGTAACTACGAGCAGTACTTC.

The J gene is TRBJ2-5, the V gene TRBV15, with 10 bases fitting TRBD2. The trim removed 0 bases at V and 1 base at J, leaving 8 bases unmatched. Germline CDR1 reads LNHNV; CDR2 reads YYDKDF (reference sequence). The CDR3 consists of 18 residues. The CDR3 reads CATSRDSRTSGTQETQYF. As DNA, the CDR3 is TGTGCCACCAGCAGAGATTCCCGGACTAGCGGCACCCAAGAGACCCAGTACTTC.

The chain links TRBV11-2 to TRBJ1-2; TRBD1 agrees at 7 bases. Germline CDR1 reads SGHAT; CDR2 reads FQNNGV. CDR3 length equals 13 residues. The J segment lost 4 bases and the V segment lost 5 bases, leaving 4 bases of the junction unmatched. The CDR3 nucleotides read TGTGCCAGCAGCGCGGGACAGATCTATGGCTACACCTTC. It is translated as CASSAGQIYGYTF.

The chain joins TRBV7-2 to TRBJ2-3, with TRBD2 identical over 8 bases. Germline V gene sequence: CDR1 SGHTA, CDR2 FQGNSA. V gave up 1 base and J gave up 1 base; unmatched junction bases: 4. This CDR3 spans 16 amino acids. The CDR3, as DNA: TGTGCCAGCAGCTTAGGGACTAGCTATGGCACAGATACGCAGTATTTT. Its translation is CASSLGTSYGTDTQYF.

V is TRBV15 and J is TRBJ2-5, with 11 bases lining up with TRBD2. The CDR3 has 16 amino acids. Trimming took 9 bases from V and 2 from J; bases not matched to a gene: 11. Germline lookup yields CDR1 LNHNV and CDR2 YYDKDF (reference sequence). This chain's CDR3 is CATCHPASGGQETQYF. The CDR3 DNA is TGTGCCACGTGCCATCCGGCTAGCGGGGGGCAAGAGACCCAGTACTTC. The variable domain in full, completed from reference TRBV15 and TRBJ2-5, reads DAMVIQNPRYQVTQFGKPVTLSCSQTLNHNVMYWYQQKSSQAPKLLFHYYDKDFNNEADTPDNFQSRRPNTSFCFLDIRSPGLGDTAMYLCATCHPASGGQETQYFGPGTRLLVL.

The rearrangement uses TRBV7-2 and TRBJ2-2, with TRBD2 identical over 10 bases. The germline V gene encodes CDR1 SGHTA and CDR2 FQGNSA. CDR3 length: 15 residues. Trimming took 5 bases from V and 7 from J; bases not matched to a gene: 7. CDR3 bases: TGTGCCAGCAGCCCCGATCTAGCGGGGGTCGGGGAGCTGTTTTTT. It codes for CASSPDLAGVGELFF.

The rearrangement uses TRBV9 and TRBJ2-7; possibly TRBD1 for D (5 bases). The CDR3 extends over 14 amino acids. Trimming stripped 0 bases from V and 5 bases from J, with 12 bases between. The germline gives CDR1 SGDLS, CDR2 YYNGEE. The CDR3 nucleotides read TGTGCCAGCAGCGTAGACGGCAGGGCGGACGAGCAGTACTTC. Amino acid sequence: CASSVDGRADEQYF.

The gene calls are TRBV2 and TRBJ2-7, with 9 bases fitting TRBD1. This CDR3 contains 13 residues. Germline loops: CDR1 SNHLY, CDR2 FYNNEI. V dropped 6 bases and J dropped 4; count of bases not matched to a gene: 4. The CDR3 spells CASSGTGQYEQYF. CDR3 sequence (DNA): TGTGCCAGCAGCGGGACAGGGCAATACGAGCAGTACTTC.